This is a list of T cell receptor beta chains from one sample in a study of blood T cell repertoires in COVID-19. Profiled with immunoSEQ multiplex PCR; TCRdb holds only in-frame clones, not every one. Of a few hundred thousand clones listed, about 90% were seen once; the top ten hold 6.3%. The material sequenced was peripheral blood. The receptors originated from a woman aged 45-59 years with COVID-19, enrolled during active disease. Both conserved end residues are trimmed from each CDR3. Each record gives: V gene, J gene, CDR3 protein.

TRBV11-3	TRBJ2-3	ASAYAGGTDTQY
TRBV6-4	TRBJ2-1	ASSDSSVNEQF
TRBV14	TRBJ2-7	ASSRQRMQY
TRBV30	TRBJ2-2	AWSSLGGITGELF
TRBV11-1	TRBJ1-1	ASSLGANTEAF
TRBV11-3	TRBJ2-3	ASSLGSESTDTQY
TRBV4-2	TRBJ2-5	ASSHGGGSPETQY
TRBV24-1	TRBJ2-7	ATSDFAGSGTGTYEQY
TRBV6-5	TRBJ2-5	ASSYSETLETQY
TRBV4-1	TRBJ2-5	ASSQERGRLAGAPTQY
TRBV5-1	TRBJ1-1	ASSAGDSINTEAF
TRBV19	TRBJ2-7	ASSLRPGLAGGPVSYEQY
TRBV5-8	TRBJ2-3	ASSLTLLASSTDTQY
TRBV7-6	TRBJ2-5	ASSSPGTVETQY